This paragraph reports one T cell receptor (beta chain). No cognate antigen has been identified for it. No per-base quality is available; no much larger clone lies one base away. The data were obtained in a study of cytomegalovirus exposure and HLA in healthy donors (dated by TCRdb to 2015 to 2018). General notes on the study: In an earlier analysis of approximately 640 of the donors, 276 Gb of sequence data and roughly 100 million unique TCR beta sequences from about 190 million T cells were reported. Roughly 300 gigabases of sequencing data and approximately 85 million unique TCR sequences were included in an early release covering under 650 HLA-typed donors. Of the roughly 400 genotyped donors, about 80% fell in the genetic ancestry cluster associated with self-reported Caucasian donors. The study aimed to test whether signatures of past pathogen exposure could be identified by cataloging public T cell receptors. The T cell repertoires of 666 subjects were profiled by immunosequencing and related to cytomegalovirus serostatus. Besides the first cohort of roughly 660 subjects, a separate validation cohort made up of 120 different subjects was used. To predict cytomegalovirus infection status, the study brought together high-throughput TCR immunosequencing, statistical association of individual TCRs with disease status, and machine learning. A later analysis re-examined previously published TCR beta repertoires from more than 650 donors and added high-resolution HLA genotyping to investigate patterns of TCR occurrence. Rather than using new phenotypic data, the later analysis identified candidate immune exposures from TCR beta sequences and from how often those sequences occurred across donors. An earlier analysis of around 580 of the donors used high-throughput TCR beta sequencing to judge whether each TCR beta V gene segment behaved as functional or pseudogenic. Alongside the repertoire data, information on donor age, sex, ethnicity and CMV serostatus was compiled. In a later genetic analysis, genome-wide SNP genotypes for about three fifths of the roughly 670 donors were used, and that subset was treated as a discovery cohort. Every repertoire in the discovery cohort had been generated on one and the same sequencing platform. Both class I and class II loci were covered by HLA typing, at four-digit resolution. Typing coverage varied by locus: roughly 620-630 donors for A, B, C, DRB1 and DQB1; approximately 520 for DQA1; more than 600 for DPA1; roughly 450 for DPB1. Because of strong linkage in the cohort, a handful of DR-DQ haplotypes were treated as single units for association and clustering. Across some 400 genotyped donors of the cohort, an average of approximately 220,000 unique TCR beta nucleotide sequences per donor were sequenced, and about a sixth of those sequences were non-productive.

In total, 630 or so healthy bone marrow donors made up the cohort. At the time of sampling, every cohort member was nominally healthy, though immune exposures that went unrecorded were likely present. The donor was CMV seronegative and was included in the group of over 300 seronegative cohort members. A peripheral blood sample was provided by each donor, and peripheral blood mononuclear cells were used for TCR beta sequencing. Genomic DNA extraction from the blood cell samples was performed with the Qiagen DNeasy Blood Extraction Kit. The library relied on the immunoSEQ multiplex PCR assay. A mixture of 60 forward primers for TCR Vbeta segments and 13 reverse primers for TCR Jbeta segments was used in the multiplex PCR. The CDR3 region of rearranged TCR beta genes was amplified from genomic DNA by a multiplex PCR assay. Amplified TCR beta libraries were sequenced as 87-base-pair reads on the Illumina HiSeq System. The original methods were these. Across the 500 to 850 repertoires, a later analysis counted approximately 83 million unique TCR beta chains, about 10 million of which were shared by at least two donors. A nearest-neighbor algorithm error-corrected the raw reads and collapsed the reads into unique sequences, merging closely related sequences to remove PCR and sequencing errors. V, D and J gene segments were assigned by aligning CDR3 sequences to IMGT reference sequences. For a sequence to be retained, a match of at least six nucleotides to both a V gene segment and a J gene segment was required. A rearrangement was called productive if the CDR3 had no stop codons and remained in frame with V and J, and every other rearrangement was called non-productive. CDR3 was defined by IMGT convention, running from the second conserved V-encoded cysteine to the conserved J-encoded phenylalanine. In an earlier analysis of 587 of the donors, sequences lacking an unambiguous match to a single V gene segment were excluded. An earlier analysis of over 450 of the donors classified V segments as functional when productive rearrangements were above 56.7% and as segregating when the standard deviation between donors was above 5%. A statistical classification framework was built to diagnose cytomegalovirus status from the catalog of TCR beta chain sequences. A later analysis assigned V and J genes by comparing TCR nucleotide sequences with IMGT/GENE-DB human TR gene sequences. In a later analysis, CDR3 sequences and most-parsimonious VDJ recombination scenarios were assigned using the TCRdist pipeline. In a later analysis, every TCR beta chain was defined by the combination of its CDR3 amino acid sequence and its V-gene family, and reads without a unique V-gene family were dropped. As a way to deal with suspected cross-contamination and a sequencing artifact, a later analysis dropped approximately 570 nucleotide sequences that were highly shared and had low generation probability. In a later analysis, a clonal expansion index was calculated for each public chain from normalized within-repertoire ranks of inferred template counts. In a later analysis, generation probabilities were computed using a VDJ recombination model fitted to out-of-frame rearrangements, and the results were checked against IGoR. In a later analysis, hypergeometric tests were used to score TCR-TCR, TCR-HLA and TCR-CMV co-occurrence, with a repertoire-size bias correction applied to TCR pairs. To estimate false discovery rates, a later analysis permuted the HLA or CMV assignments 20 times. In a later analysis, co-occurring TCRs were grouped using DBSCAN, with TCRdist sequence similarity added in when clustering inside HLA-allele-positive subsets. Repertoires with fewer than 30,000 or more than 120,000 public chains were left out of co-occurrence clustering, as were a handful of repertoires with anomalous nucleotide sharing. TCRdb retrieved this table from immuneACCESS and kept in-frame rearrangements only. Not all clones are present; in checked studies, unresolved V genes account for under half, and no reason is known for the remainder. The V and J calls and clone size are taken from that table; D and trimming were inferred from the DNA. For this sample there are about 130,000 clones; around 85% appear just once. The top ten hold roughly 1.8% of the sample.

Sequences MNHNY (CDR1) and SVGAGI (CDR2) are obtained from the germline V gene (reference sequence). The CDR3 has 15 amino acids, counting the end cysteine and phenylalanine. Only the CDR3 DNA stays, 45 bases, in frame from base 1. The germline V end is reduced by 3 bases and the J end by 6 bases; junction bases left unmatched: 10. What the study reported, not specific to this receptor: Over 15 rarely observed V segments, including chromosome 9 orphons, were excluded from the earlier analysis of about 600 of the donors because counts were too low. For the cohort, immune exposure information was limited to CMV serostatus. Most TCR sequences were seen in very few donors, while some public TCRs were found in many individuals. The study listed 150 to 200 TCR beta chains as associated with cytomegalovirus. In both the original and validation cohorts, the classifier was reported to diagnose cytomegalovirus status with high specificity and sensitivity. According to a later genetic analysis, donors in an Asian-associated ancestry cluster had fewer N-insertions in productive TCRs than the approximately 630-donor mean. Because the 87-base-pair reads could not distinguish some IMGT-functional V segments, including TRBV6-2 and TRBV6-3, those segments were excluded. An earlier analysis of approximately 600 of the donors showed that most TCR beta V segments appeared in productive rearrangements either about 87% or about 30% of the time, which broadly matched IMGT annotations. A later analysis associated 17,000 or so TCR beta sequences with specific HLA alleles at a false discovery rate of 0.05. HLA typing was unavailable for some donors at each locus, so association tests used only the typed subset. The presence/absence analyses assumed that sequencing depth was roughly uniform across donors, and that assumption may not be true. According to a later analysis, TCR association rates differed among HLA loci, with DRB1 alleles showing the most associated TCRs and HLA-C alleles showing the fewest. A further reported finding was that TCR beta sequences accurately predicted the HLA-A and HLA-B alleles for most subjects in the first cohort. Linkage disequilibrium might explain the correlated functional status among segregating V segments, but an unknown experimental factor could not be ruled out. Assigning TCR associations to individual alleles was difficult when HLA alleles, especially DR and DQ, strongly co-occurred. Compared with equally common non-associated chains, HLA-associated TCR beta chains in a later analysis were more clonally expanded and had lower generation probabilities. The authors suggested that the approach could potentially be generalized to other disease states and immunological phenotypes. In this cohort, only TCR beta chains were sequenced, and detectable features were limited by the absence of alpha or paired-chain data. According to a later analysis, most CMV-associated TCR beta chains appeared to be HLA-restricted, and the HLA associations seemed to be driven largely by CMV exposure. In a later analysis, several top co-occurrence clusters were reported to appear linked to parvovirus B19, influenza, CMV and Epstein-Barr virus. An association between a missense DCLRE1C variant and V-gene and J-gene trimming of TCR beta chains was found in a later genetic analysis and replicated in an independent cohort. In vitro tests confirmed that a few of the cytomegalovirus-associated TCR beta chains recognize cytomegalovirus antigens. The sequencing pipeline was judged likely to have produced a cluster of highly shared sequence variants as a technical artifact.

This receptor was taken from a boy between 10 and 17 years old in good health and CMV-seronegative. The sequenced material came from PBMCs. Recombination connected TRBV6-6 to TRBJ1-1; 7 bases in the middle match TRBD1. The bases are TGTGCCAGCAGTTATTTTACAGGGGAGGCGGCTGAAGCTTTCTTT. Translated, it gives CASSYFTGEAAEAFF.